This record concerns one T cell receptor (beta chain) sequence. What it binds is unknown. These data originate in a study of regulatory T cells in long-lasting Graves disease. Study as a whole: More than 5 years of antithyroid drugs with positive TSH receptor antibodies defined persistent Graves' disease. The study, taken as a whole, reports: Persistent disease was characterized by preferential usage of TRBV28, TRBJ1-2 and TRBJ2-5. Accuracy may have suffered from the small sample size.

The TCR beta library used iRepertoire HTBI primers with Arm-PCR amplification of CDR3. Via MiXCR, TCRdb re-called the multiplex PCR reads, giving one row per CDR3 protein. The table lists hundreds of thousands of distinct CDR3 sequences, over 20% of them singletons, with 14% in the top ten. Time point here: persistent/refractory GD, antithyroid drugs over 5 years with positive TRAb. PBMCs were the source of the RNA used for TCR sequencing. CDR3 length: 11 amino acids. Trimming cost V 5 bases and J 11 bases, with 12 bases left between them. The V gene's germline CDR1 is SGHVS and CDR2 FNYEAQ. This chain connects TRBV7-6 to TRBJ1-1; D gene ambiguous. Sequences were derived from peripheral blood mononuclear cells (PBMCs), sampled when the disease was refractory, from a patient treated with antithyroid drugs. The sequence derives from a female donor with Graves disease. The CDR3 loop is CASSVGSVAFF. CDR3 nucleotide sequence: TGTGCCAGCAGCGTCGGATCGGTGGCTTTCTTT.